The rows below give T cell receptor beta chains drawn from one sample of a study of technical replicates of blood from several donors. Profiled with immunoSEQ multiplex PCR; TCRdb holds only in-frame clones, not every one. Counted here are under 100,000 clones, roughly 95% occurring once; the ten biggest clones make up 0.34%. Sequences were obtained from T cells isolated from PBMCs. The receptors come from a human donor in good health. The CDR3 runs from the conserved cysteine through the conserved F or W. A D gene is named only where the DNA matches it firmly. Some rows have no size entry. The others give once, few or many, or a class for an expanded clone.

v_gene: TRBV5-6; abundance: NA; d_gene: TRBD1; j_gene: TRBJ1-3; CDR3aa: CASRRDRGGNTIYF; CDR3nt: TGTGCCAGCAGGCGGGACAGGGGGGGAAACACCATATATTTT
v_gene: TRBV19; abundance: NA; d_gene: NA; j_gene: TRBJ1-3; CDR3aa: CASSIDGAGRQDTIYF; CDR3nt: TGTGCCAGTAGTATAGATGGGGCAGGACGCCAGGACACCATATATTTT
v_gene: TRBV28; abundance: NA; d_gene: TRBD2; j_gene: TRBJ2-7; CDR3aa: CASSLERELSHEQYF; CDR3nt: TGTGCCAGCAGTTTAGAGCGGGAGCTATCCCACGAGCAGTACTTC
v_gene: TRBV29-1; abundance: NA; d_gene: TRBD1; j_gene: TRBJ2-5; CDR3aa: CSVGSRDRGETQYF; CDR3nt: TGCAGCGTGGGTAGCCGGGACAGGGGAGAGACCCAGTACTTC
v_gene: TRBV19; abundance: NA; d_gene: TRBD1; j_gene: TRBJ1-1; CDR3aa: CASSILAGQGVGAFF; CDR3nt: TGTGCCAGTAGTATCCTGGCGGGACAGGGCGTCGGAGCTTTCTTT
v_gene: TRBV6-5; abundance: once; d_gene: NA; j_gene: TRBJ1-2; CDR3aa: CASSYPQGKGYTF; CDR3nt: TGTGCCAGCAGCTACCCGCAGGGGAAGGGCTACACCTTC
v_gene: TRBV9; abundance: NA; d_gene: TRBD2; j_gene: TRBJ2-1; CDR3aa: CASSVAAVAGANEQFF; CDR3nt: TGTGCCAGCAGCGTAGCGGCGGTAGCGGGAGCTAATGAGCAGTTCTTC
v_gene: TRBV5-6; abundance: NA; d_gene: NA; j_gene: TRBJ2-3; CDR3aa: CASSLDLDTQYF; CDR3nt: TGTGCCAGCAGCTTGGACTTGGATACGCAGTATTTT
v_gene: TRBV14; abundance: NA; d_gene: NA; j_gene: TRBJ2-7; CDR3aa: CASSQVPEGGPYEQYF; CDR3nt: TGTGCCAGCAGCCAAGTACCCGAGGGCGGACCCTACGAGCAGTACTTC
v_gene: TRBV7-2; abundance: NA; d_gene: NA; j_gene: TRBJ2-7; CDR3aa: CASSLVAGTFYEQYF; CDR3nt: TGTGCCAGCAGCTTAGTGGCAGGTACCTTCTACGAGCAGTACTTC
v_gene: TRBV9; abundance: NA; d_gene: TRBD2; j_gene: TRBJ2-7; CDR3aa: CASSVGASGRATYYEQYF; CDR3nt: TGTGCCAGCAGCGTAGGGGCTAGCGGGAGGGCCACTTACTACGAGCAGTACTTC
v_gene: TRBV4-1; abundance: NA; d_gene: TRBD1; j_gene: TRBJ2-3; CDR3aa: CASSQMLPGQPPSDTQYF; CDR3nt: TGCGCCAGCAGCCAAATGCTACCGGGACAGCCACCATCAGATACGCAGTATTTT
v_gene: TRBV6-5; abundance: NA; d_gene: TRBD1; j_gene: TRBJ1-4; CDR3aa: CASSIGTGEKLFF; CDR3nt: TGTGCCAGCAGTATCGGGACAGGTGAAAAACTGTTTTTT
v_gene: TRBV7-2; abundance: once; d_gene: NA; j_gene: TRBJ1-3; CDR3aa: CASSLGRKGNTIYF; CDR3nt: TGTGCCAGCAGCTTAGGGAGGAAAGGAAACACCATATATTTT
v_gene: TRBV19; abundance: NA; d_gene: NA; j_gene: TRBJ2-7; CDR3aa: CASSEAPQLESSYEQYF; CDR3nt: TGTGCCAGTAGCGAAGCTCCTCAACTAGAGAGCTCCTACGAGCAGTACTTC
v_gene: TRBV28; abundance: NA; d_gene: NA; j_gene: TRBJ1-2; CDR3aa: CASSFGEGTGYTF; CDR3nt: TGTGCCAGCAGTTTCGGGGAGGGAACTGGCTACACCTTC
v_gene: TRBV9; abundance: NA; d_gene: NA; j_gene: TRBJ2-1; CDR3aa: CASSPSSFSYNEQFF; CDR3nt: TGTGCCAGCAGCCCATCGAGTTTCTCCTACAATGAGCAGTTCTTC
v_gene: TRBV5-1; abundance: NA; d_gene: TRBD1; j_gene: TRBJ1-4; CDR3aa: CASSLRQGGEKLFF; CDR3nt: TGCGCCAGCAGCTTAAGACAGGGTGGCGAAAAACTGTTTTTT
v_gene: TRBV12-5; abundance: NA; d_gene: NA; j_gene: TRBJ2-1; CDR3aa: CASGLPDRSSYNEQFF; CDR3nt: TGTGCTAGTGGTCTACCAGACAGGAGCTCCTACAATGAGCAGTTCTTC
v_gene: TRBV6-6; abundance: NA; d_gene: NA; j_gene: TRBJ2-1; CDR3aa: CAGSSGSYNEQFF; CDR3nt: TGTGCCGGCTCATCAGGCTCCTACAATGAGCAGTTCTTC